This T cell receptor beta chain was retrieved from a study of blood T cell repertoires in COVID-19 (dated by TCRdb to 2020 to 2021). With regard to the full study: Samples from collaborators originated in the United States, Italy and Spain and spanned both the acute and convalescent phases of COVID-19. A freely available public database, intended as a resource for researchers studying the immune response to SARS-CoV-2, is where the repertoires were released. The samples were drawn from the first 160 participants of the ongoing ImmuneRACE study and from 1,200 or so subjects provided by 6 global collaborators. The material from the prospective study consisted of cDNA or gDNA derived from T cells, B-cell-depleted T cells, or PBMCs. HLA class I and class II types, where available, came from metadata supplied by the sample provider rather than from assay-based typing. Deeply sampled blood TCRbeta repertoires from subjects exposed to, actively infected with, or recovered from COVID-19 were included in the dataset. Nearly every sample came with metadata listing a de-identified subject ID, COVID-19 status, age in years and sex. The full study reports these points: The quantity of clinical and demographic metadata differed by source and by participant and was supplied without curation.

One collaborating source in Seattle enrolled patients during active infection and followed them longitudinally through the course of disease. Collaborating institutions collected whole blood in K2EDTA tubes following their own protocols. For TCRbeta analysis, collaborators shipped samples as frozen whole blood, isolated PBMCs, or DNA extracted from either of those sample types. Comments on this clone: Its antigen has not been determined. No much larger clone is present one base from it, and per-base qualities are unavailable.

From cysteine to phenylalanine, the CDR3 is 15 amino acids long. The DNA shown is the 45-base CDR3, in frame from base 1. The junction shows trimming of 2 bases on V and 5 bases on J, and the gene matches do not reach 3 bases of it. The germline V gene (reference sequence) sets CDR1 to LGHDT and CDR2 to YNNKEL. The immunoSEQ Assay, a bias-controlled multiplex PCR, was used to amplify TCRbeta CDR3 regions from genomic DNA. As for the original processing: The number of nucleated cells in each sample was estimated from the amplification of reference gene primers within the assay. To quantify the absolute abundance of each unique TCRbeta CDR3 rearrangement, sequence reads were collapsed and filtered. For each sample, productive Simpson clonality was calculated as the square root of Simpson's diversity index over productive rearrangements. The immuneACCESS repertoire file appears here via TCRdb, limited to in-frame rearrangements. These files lack a portion of the clones; in checked studies, under half of the deficit traces to unresolved V genes, and the cause of the others is not known. The DNA was the basis for D and trimming; V, J and clone size are from that table. The sample includes 300,000 to 400,000 clones, with approximately 90% observed a single time. The ten most abundant clones make up about 1.5% of the sample.

Material for sequencing was peripheral blood. This receptor chain uses TRBV3-1 (or the pseudogene TRBV3-2) and TRBJ2-5; 12 middle bases align to TRBD2. This receptor was identified in a woman in her 30s with COVID-19, enrolled during active disease. The CDR3 region: CASSQLAGGQETQYF. At the DNA level, the sequence is TGTGCCAGCAGCCAACTAGCGGGGGGGCAGGAGACCCAGTACTTC.